This is a list of T cell receptor beta chains from one sample in a study of blood T cell repertoires in COVID-19. Here immunoSEQ multiplex PCR was the method, and the copy in TCRdb shows in-frame clones only, minus some. Seen here are over 40,000 clones, 65% to 90% observed once, and the top ten hold around 2.9%. The material sequenced was peripheral blood. The receptor set was obtained from a woman older than 75 with acute or convalescent COVID-19. Each CDR3 is given with its conserved first and last residue. Fields, in order: J gene, D gene, clone size, V gene, CDR3 DNA, CDR3 protein. A D gene is named only where the DNA matches it firmly. Some rows have no size entry. The others give once, few or many, or a class for an expanded clone.

>TRBJ1-2|TRBD1|few|TRBV5-1
TGCGCCAGCAGCGGACCGGGACAGCATGGCTACACCTTC
CASSGPGQHGYTF
>TRBJ1-2|NA|NA|TRBV19
TGTGCCAGTACCATACAGGGACGGAGTAACTATGGCTACACCTTC
CASTIQGRSNYGYTF
>TRBJ2-7|TRBD2|NA|TRBV2
TGTGCCAGCAGAGGGACTAGCGGGGGGTCTGGGGAGCAGTACTTC
CASRGTSGGSGEQYF
>TRBJ1-2|NA|NA|TRBV5-1
TGCGCCAGCAGCCCCAGTCCCGCCTATGGCTACACCTTC
CASSPSPAYGYTF
>TRBJ2-3|TRBD1|NA|TRBV29-1
TGCAGCGTTACAGGGGAATCAACAGATACGCAGTATTTT
CSVTGESTDTQYF
>TRBJ2-1|TRBD2|NA|TRBV5-3
TGTGCCAGAAGCTTAACAGCGGGGGGGAGCTCCTACAATGAGCAGTTCTTC
CARSLTAGGSSYNEQFF
>TRBJ1-2|NA|once|TRBV19
TGTGCCAGTAGTATCCGAACCAGGGATGGCTACACCTTC
CASSIRTRDGYTF
>TRBJ2-1|NA|NA|TRBV18
TGTGCCAGCTCACCACGTGAGAGCTCCTACAATGAGCAGTTCTTC
CASSPRESSYNEQFF
>TRBJ1-2|NA|once|TRBV29-1
TGCAGCGTTGAAGGGGGGGGGCGTCGGGATGGCTACACCTTC
CSVEGGGRRDGYTF
>TRBJ2-2|NA|NA|TRBV9
TGTGCCAGCAGCGCCTCCCTAGGGAGTCCCAACACCGGGGAGCTGTTTTTT
CASSASLGSPNTGELFF
>TRBJ1-5|NA|NA|TRBV6-5
TGTGCCAGCAACCAGGCTCAAAGCAATCAGCCCCAGCATTTT
CASNQAQSNQPQHF
>TRBJ1-2|NA|NA|TRBV6-1
TGTGCCAGCAGTGAATTTGTCGGGTGGAGCGGCTACACCTTC
CASSEFVGWSGYTF
>TRBJ2-5|TRBD2|NA|TRBV4-1
TGCGCCAGCAGCCGGTCCCCTAGCGGGGAGTTCGAGACCCAGTACTTC
CASSRSPSGEFETQYF
>TRBJ2-1|NA|NA|TRBV5-6
TGTGCCAGCAGCTTGGGGCGGGTGCCCTACAATGAGCAGTTCTTC
CASSLGRVPYNEQFF
>TRBJ1-4|NA|NA|TRBV6-5
TGTGCCAGCAGGGGTGCACAGGCGAGTGAACTGTTTTTT
CASRGAQASELFF
>TRBJ1-6|TRBD1|many|TRBV9
TGTGCCAGCAGCGTAGAGGCCAGGGGGAATTCACCCCTCCACTTT
CASSVEARGNSPLHF
>TRBJ2-1|TRBD1|NA|TRBV24-1
TGTGCCACCAGTGATAGGGACAGGGGGAAGGATGAGCAGTTCTTC
CATSDRDRGKDEQFF
>TRBJ1-6|TRBD1|NA|TRBV5-4
TGTGCCAGCAGCGTCGACAGGGCTTATAATTCACCCCTCCACTTT
CASSVDRAYNSPLHF
>TRBJ1-5|NA|NA|TRBV5-1
TGCGCCAGCAGGGAGGGAAGTAGCAATCAGCCCCAGCATTTT
CASREGSSNQPQHF
>TRBJ2-5|NA|NA|TRBV5-6
TGTGCCAGCAGCTTGGGAGGGAGGGAGACCCAGTACTTC
CASSLGGRETQYF
>TRBJ1-5|NA|NA|TRBV5-1
TGCGCCAGCAGCTTGGAGGGGGGGAGCAATCAGCCCCAGCATTTT
CASSLEGGSNQPQHF
>TRBJ1-6|TRBD1|few|TRBV7-8
TGTGCCAGCAGCTACAGCCCCTGGACAGGGAGCTCCTATAATTCACCCCTCCACTTT
CASSYSPWTGSSYNSPLHF
>TRBJ1-4|NA|NA|TRBV9
TGTGCCAGCAGCGGAGGCGCGAAAGGCGAAAAACTGTTTTTT
CASSGGAKGEKLFF